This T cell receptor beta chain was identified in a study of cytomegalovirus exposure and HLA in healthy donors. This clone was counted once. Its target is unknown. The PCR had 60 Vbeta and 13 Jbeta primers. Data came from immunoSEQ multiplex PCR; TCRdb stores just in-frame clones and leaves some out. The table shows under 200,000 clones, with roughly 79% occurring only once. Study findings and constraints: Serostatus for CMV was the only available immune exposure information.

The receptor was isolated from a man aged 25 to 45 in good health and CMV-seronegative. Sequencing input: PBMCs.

CDR3 amino acids: CASSLGASGGNTQYF. CDR3 in DNA: TGTGCCAGCAGCTTAGGTGCTAGCGGGGGAAATACGCAGTATTTT. The rearrangement joins TRBV11-3 to TRBJ2-3, with 10 bases fitting TRBD2. V lost 1 base and J lost 7; bases outside the gene matches: 5. CDR3 length: 15 residues. Germline assignment: CDR1 SGHNT and CDR2 YENEEA.